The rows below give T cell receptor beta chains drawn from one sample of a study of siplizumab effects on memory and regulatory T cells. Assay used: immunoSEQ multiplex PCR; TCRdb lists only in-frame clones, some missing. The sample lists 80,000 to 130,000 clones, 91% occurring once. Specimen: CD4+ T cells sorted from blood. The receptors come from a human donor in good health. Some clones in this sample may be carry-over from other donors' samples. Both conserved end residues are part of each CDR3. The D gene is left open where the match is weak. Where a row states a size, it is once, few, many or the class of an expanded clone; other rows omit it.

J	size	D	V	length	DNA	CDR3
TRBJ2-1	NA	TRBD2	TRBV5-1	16	TGCGCCAGCAGCTTGGTTTCTAGCGGGAGGGGAAATGAGCAGTTCTTC	CASSLVSSGRGNEQFF
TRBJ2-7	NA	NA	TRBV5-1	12	TGCGCCAGCAGCTCGAGCTCCTACGAGCAGTACTTC	CASSSSSYEQYF
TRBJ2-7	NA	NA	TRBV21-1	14	TGTGCCAGCAGCAAAGGAGGCAGGAGGAACGAGCAGTACTTC	CASSKGGRRNEQYF
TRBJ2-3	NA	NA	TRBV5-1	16	TGCGCCAGCAGCTTGGAACTAGATGGTCAGGCAGATACGCAGTATTTT	CASSLELDGQADTQYF
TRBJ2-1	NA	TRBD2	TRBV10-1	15	TGCGCCAGCAACTCAGGTGCGGGAGGGCCAACTGAGCAGTTCTTC	CASNSGAGGPTEQFF
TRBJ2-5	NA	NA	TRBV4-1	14	TGCGCCAGCAGCCAACGGCCCTTAGGAGAGACCCAGTACTTC	CASSQRPLGETQYF
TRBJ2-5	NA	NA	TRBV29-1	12	TGCAGCGTTGAATTGGGCTTAGAGACCCAGTACTTC	CSVELGLETQYF
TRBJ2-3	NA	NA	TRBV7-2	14	TGTGCCAGCAGGGGGCGGACAGCGACAGATACGCAGTATTTT	CASRGRTATDTQYF
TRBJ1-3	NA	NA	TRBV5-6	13	TGTGCCAGCAGCGTTACAGGGGGAAACACCATATATTTT	CASSVTGGNTIYF
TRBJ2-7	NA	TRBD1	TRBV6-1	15	TGTGCCAGCAGTGAACTCCGGGACAGGCCCTACGAGCAGTACTTC	CASSELRDRPYEQYF
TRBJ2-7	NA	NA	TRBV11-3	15	TGTGCCAGCAGCTCCGGATATGGGACATCCTACGAGCAGTACTTC	CASSSGYGTSYEQYF
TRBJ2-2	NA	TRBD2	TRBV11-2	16	TGTGCCAGCAGTCCATGGACTAGCGGGAGCCACGGGGAGCTGTTTTTT	CASSPWTSGSHGELFF
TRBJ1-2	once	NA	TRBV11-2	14	TGTGCCAGCAGCTTTTTTCTCCAGGGTAGCGGCTACACCTTC	CASSFFLQGSGYTF
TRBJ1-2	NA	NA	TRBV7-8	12	TGTGCCGCCGGAGGGTTAGGGTATGGCTACACCTTC	CAAGGLGYGYTF
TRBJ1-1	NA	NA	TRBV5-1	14	TGCGCCAGCAGCTTGGACCAGGGGAACACTGAAGCTTTCTTT	CASSLDQGNTEAFF
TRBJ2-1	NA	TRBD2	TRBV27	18	TGTGCCAGCAGTTTCGGACTAGCGGGAGCGATAACCTACAATGAGCAGTTCTTC	CASSFGLAGAITYNEQFF
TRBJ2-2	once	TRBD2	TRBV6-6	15	TGTGCCAGCAAGCCGGGACTAGACGCGTCGGGGGAGCTGTTTTTT	CASKPGLDASGELFF
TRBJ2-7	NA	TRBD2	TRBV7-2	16	TGTGCCAGCAGCTCCGGGGGGTTAGCGGGAGTTCGCGAGCAGTACTTC	CASSSGGLAGVREQYF
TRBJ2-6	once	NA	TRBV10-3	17	TGTGCCATCACTAATCTAGTCGGGAGTTCTGGGGCCAACGTCCTGACTTTC	CAITNLVGSSGANVLTF
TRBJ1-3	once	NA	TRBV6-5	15	TGTGCCAGCAGTCCGTCGAGGGTTGTAGTCAACACCATATATTTT	CASSPSRVVVNTIYF
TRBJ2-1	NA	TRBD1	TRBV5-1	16	TGCGCCAGCAGCTTGGCCTCGGGGACAGGGTTCGATGAGCAGTTCTTC	CASSLASGTGFDEQFF
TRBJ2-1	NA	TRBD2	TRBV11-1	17	TGTGCCAGCAGCCTAAGTGGTGGCGGGAGTGGGTACAATGAGCAGTTCTTC	CASSLSGGGSGYNEQFF
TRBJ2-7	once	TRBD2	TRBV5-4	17	TGTGCCAGCAGCTTGGCCGGGACTAGCGGGAGGGCCGGCGAGCAGTACTTC	CASSLAGTSGRAGEQYF
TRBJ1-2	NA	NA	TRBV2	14	TGTGCCAGCAGTGAGAGTCAGGCCTACTATGGCTACACCTTC	CASSESQAYYGYTF
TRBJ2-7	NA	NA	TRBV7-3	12	TGTGCCAGCCCGGCGGGAATCTACGAGCAGTACTTC	CASPAGIYEQYF
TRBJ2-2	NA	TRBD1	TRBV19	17	TGTGCCAGTAGGCCCCCACGGACAGGGGCGAACACCGGGGAGCTGTTTTTT	CASRPPRTGANTGELFF
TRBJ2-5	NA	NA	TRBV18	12	TGTGCCAGCTCCTTGGAGGAAGAGACCCAGTACTTC	CASSLEEETQYF
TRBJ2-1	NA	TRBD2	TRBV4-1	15	TGCGCCAGCAGCCTCAGAACCGGGGGGAGGGATGAGCAGTTCTTC	CASSLRTGGRDEQFF
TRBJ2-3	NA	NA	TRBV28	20	TGTGCCAGCCCTCCCACAGGGGGGGGCGCACTAGCGGAACGCACAGATACGCAGTATTTT	CASPPTGGGALAERTDTQYF
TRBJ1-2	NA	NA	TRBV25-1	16	TGTGCCAGCAGCCCCTCCGGTGGGCCCTTAGCTTATGGCTACACCTTC	CASSPSGGPLAYGYTF
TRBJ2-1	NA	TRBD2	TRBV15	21	TGTGCCACCAGCCGAACCCCTCCGGGACTAGCGGGAGAGGGGACCTACAATGAGCAGTTCTTC	CATSRTPPGLAGEGTYNEQFF